This record looks at one T cell receptor (beta chain) sequence and its context. Specified time point: pretreatment peripheral blood. Locally advanced or metastatic urothelial carcinoma was present in patients. This sample is part of a study of PD-L1 blockade in urothelial cancer. Study as a whole: Male sex and bladder-origin urothelial cancer were recorded for twenty-five of 29 patients. Patients previously received 0 to 3 chemotherapy regimens. Blood was analyzed 3 weeks (second dose) and 6 weeks after treatment start.

Repertoires were generated with immunoSEQ multiplex PCR, while TCRdb's copy carries only in-frame clones and drops some. Here the sample spans 40,000 to 55,000 clones, about 86% being singletons. The CDR3 has 13 amino acids. CDR1 is SQVTM and CDR2 is ANQGSEA in the germline V gene. V dropped 2 bases and J dropped 2; count of bases not matched to a gene: 3. The chain uses TRBV29-1 and TRBJ2-7; 7 positions match TRBD1. This TCR was recovered from a man in his sixties with urothelial cancer. The source was PBMCs, collected around atezolizumab (anti-PD-L1) treatment. As DNA, the CDR3 is TGCAGCGTTGAAAGTGACAGGGCCTACGAGCAGTACTTC. Translated: CSVESDRAYEQYF.